This TCR beta chain was sequenced for a study of Ad26.COV2.S vaccination and SARS-CoV-2 variants. Study details: Of the COV1001 trial arms, the Ad26.COV2.S arm included the donor. Once or twice, 56 days apart, Ad26.COV2.S was delivered intramuscularly.

Documented treatment: 19 received Ad26.COV2.S at low or high dose, single or two shots; roughly five received placebo; per-sample allocation not given. Material that was analyzed had been drawn on day 63 after the first vaccine or placebo injection. Assay used: immunoSEQ multiplex PCR; TCRdb lists only in-frame clones, some missing. The table records 200,000 to 250,000 clones, approximately 87% of them present only once. CDR3 length: 15 residues. The germline V gene encodes CDR1 DFQATT and CDR2 SNEGSKA (reference sequence). After removal of 3 bases from V and 5 bases from J, the junction contained 6 bases not matched to a gene.

The clonotype originates from a person between 18 and 65 years old who received the Ad26.COV2.S COVID-19 vaccine or a placebo. Source: peripheral blood, taken in a trial of Ad26.COV2.S vaccine versus placebo. The J gene is TRBJ2-5, the V gene TRBV20-1, with 13 bases that match TRBD2. The CDR3 loop reads CSASPRLAGGETQYF. CDR3 bases: TGCAGTGCTAGTCCCAGACTAGCGGGGGGTGAGACCCAGTACTTC.